This TCR beta chain was sequenced during a study of T cells in Graves' hyperthyroidism and ophthalmopathy. Regions amplified from RNA transcripts were the TCR beta CDR3 regions. A set of HTBI primers served as the primers for a first-round RT-PCR of the TCR CDR3. TCRdb re-called the multiplex PCR reads with MiXCR, one entry per CDR3 protein. The table has approximately 380,000 distinct CDR3 sequences, roughly 13% seen once. Individuals with ophthalmopathy presented a Clinical Activity Score of at least 3, a NOSPECS grade of at least 4 and a duration under 3 months. Researchers barred patients who had uncontrolled infection, other autoimmune disease, pregnancy or lactation. Study findings and constraints: Using 13 V-J features, a model discriminated ophthalmopathy from stable hyperthyroidism. Onset of ophthalmopathy came a median approximately 6.8 months after the model predicted it.

The CDR3 length is 14 residues. The junction had 5 bases not matched to a gene; V was cut back by 2 bases and J by 6 bases. The germline CDR1 and CDR2 sequences are MDHEN and SYDVKM. There are many counts of this clonotype. Its specificity is not known. The chain is built from TRBV28 and TRBJ1-2; 8 bases are a match to TRBD1. The TCR was taken from a man in his fifties or sixties with Graves' ophthalmopathy. The sequenced sample consisted of blood. The CDR3 coding sequence is TGTGCCAGCAGTTTACCTGGACAGGGAAATGGCTACACCTTC. Translated, it gives CASSLPGQGNGYTF.